This TCR beta chain was found in a study of shared clonotypes between healthy human individuals. V lost 6 bases, J lost 3 bases, and 6 bases lay in between. Germline CDR1 DFQATT, CDR2 SNEGSKA (reference sequence). The CDR3 has 10 residues. Naive CD8 cells, CD45RO-negative and positively selected for CCR7, excluded terminally differentiated effector memory CD45RA+ cells. For each subset, genomic DNA was distributed in equal portions over several immunoSEQ plates. Sequenced by immunoSEQ multiplex PCR; TCRdb stores in-frame clones only, minus some. The sample carries 550,000 to 750,000 clones, 92% recorded once. Study findings and constraints: A reduction in generation probabilities was seen for non-shared clonotypes relative to those shared by all four donors.

Comments on this clone: What it binds is not known. Other DNA variants within this sample encode the same CDR3.

Specimen: naive CD8+ T cells sorted from blood. This TCR was recovered from a man younger than 45 in good health. The chain uses TRBV20-1 and TRBJ2-7, with D perhaps TRBD1 or TRBD2 (5 bases each). In nucleotides, the CDR3 is TGCAGTGCGGGGGACTACGAGCAGTACTTC. Residues: CSAGDYEQYF.